The 9 T cell receptor beta chains below all came from one sample that was sequenced in a study of blood T cell repertoires in COVID-19. Profiled with immunoSEQ multiplex PCR; TCRdb holds only in-frame clones, not every one. This table holds around 30,000 clones, roughly 90% found once. The sequencing input was peripheral blood. The receptor source for this set is a woman in her thirties or forties with active or convalescent COVID-19.

The rearrangement links TRBV24-1 to TRBJ2-5; D possibly corresponds to TRBD2 (7 bases). Germline CDR1 is KGHDR and CDR2 is SFDVKD. This CDR3 is built from 14 residues. The V and J ends lost 3 bases and 9 bases respectively, with 16 bases between them. The CDR3: CATSDLRGAGAQYF. In DNA form, the CDR3 reads TGTGCCACCAGTGATCTTCGGGGGGCCGGGGCCCAGTACTTC.

The chain employs TRBV27 and TRBJ2-2; D is possibly TRBD2 (6 bases). V was shortened by 8 bases and J by 0 bases, with 22 bases between the two germline ends. The germline V gene has CDR1 MNHEY and CDR2 SMNVEV (reference sequence). The CDR3 is made up of 18 amino acids. CDR3 protein: CASYRRLEARTNTGELFF. The DNA of the CDR3 is TGTGCCAGCTACCGTCGACTAGAGGCCCGAACGAACACCGGGGAGCTGTTTTTT.

This sequence joins TRBV10-3 and TRBJ2-2; D may be TRBD2 (6 bases). This CDR3 has 14 amino acids. The germline CDR1 and CDR2 sequences are ENHRY and SYGVKD. Trimming removed 7 bases at V and 1 base at J, with 10 bases between. CDR3 DNA: TGTGCCATCACGAGGCGGGAGAACACCGGGGAGCTGTTTTTT. Encoded protein: CAITRRENTGELFF.

The CDR3 loop is CASSLAPGQGLRNSPLHF. In DNA, the CDR3 is TGTGCCAGCAGCTTGGCGCCGGGACAGGGTCTTCGGAATTCACCCCTCCACTTT. The J gene is TRBJ1-6, the V gene TRBV5-8, with 9 bases that match TRBD1. V was clipped by 0 bases and J by 7 bases; unmatched bases: 11. Germline V gives CDR1 SGHTS, CDR2 YDEGEE. This CDR3 spans 18 amino acids.

Only one count was recorded for this clone. This rearrangement joins TRBV10-3 to TRBJ2-5; 12 positions agree with TRBD2. Trimming at V came to 8 bases and at J to 5 bases, leaving 9 bases not matched to a gene. CDR1 is ENHRY and CDR2 is SYGVKD in the germline V gene. The CDR3 is made up of 15 amino acids. The CDR3 here is CAIGLAGGPWETQYF. In nucleotides, the CDR3 is TGTGCCATCGGGCTAGCGGGAGGGCCTTGGGAGACCCAGTACTTC.

The chain carries TRBV4-2 and TRBJ2-5; 7 bases are a match to TRBD1. In germline, CDR1 is LGHNA, CDR2 YNFKEQ. The CDR3 has 15 residues. V lost 1 base to trimming and J lost 1 base; unmatched junction nucleotides: 3. In DNA, the CDR3 is TGTGCCAGCAGCCAAGTCGACAGGGTCCAAGAGACCCAGTACTTC. It yields the protein CASSQVDRVQETQYF.

This chain uses TRBV6-5 with TRBJ2-7, with 7 bases identical to TRBD2. J lost 7 bases, V lost 0 bases, and 9 bases had no gene match. CDR3 size: 15 residues. Germline assignment: CDR1 MNHEY and CDR2 SVGAGI. The CDR3 DNA sequence: TGTGCCAGCAGTTACTCGGGACTAAGATCGGGAGAGCAGTACTTC. Protein: CASSYSGLRSGEQYF.

The chain employs TRBV7-2 and TRBJ2-3, with 7 bases aligning to TRBD1. The V and J ends lost 5 bases and 4 bases, in that order; junction bases with no gene match: 12. The CDR3 consists of 16 residues. Germline loops: CDR1 SGHTA, CDR2 FQGNSA. The CDR3 region is CASSPGTASRSDTQYF. The CDR3 DNA reads TGTGCCAGCAGCCCAGGGACAGCGTCCCGGTCAGATACGCAGTATTTT.

The chain joins TRBV5-6 to TRBJ2-3; D is undetermined. The V end was cut by 0 bases, the J end by 4 bases, with 12 bases between. The germline V gene encodes CDR1 SGHDT and CDR2 YYEEEE. CDR3 length: 15 amino acids. This chain's CDR3 is CASSLASRPPDTQYF. In DNA, the CDR3 is TGTGCCAGCAGCTTGGCGTCGAGGCCCCCAGATACGCAGTATTTT.